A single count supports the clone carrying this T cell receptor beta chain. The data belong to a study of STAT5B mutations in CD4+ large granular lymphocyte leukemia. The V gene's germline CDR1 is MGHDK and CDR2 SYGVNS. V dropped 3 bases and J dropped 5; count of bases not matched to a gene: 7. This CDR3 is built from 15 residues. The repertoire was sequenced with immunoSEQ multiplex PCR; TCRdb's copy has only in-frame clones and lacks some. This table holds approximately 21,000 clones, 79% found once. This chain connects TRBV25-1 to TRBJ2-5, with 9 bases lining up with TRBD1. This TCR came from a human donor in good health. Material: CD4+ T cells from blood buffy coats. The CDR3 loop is CASSEGATGGETQYF. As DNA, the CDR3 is TGTGCCAGCAGTGAGGGGGCCACAGGGGGCGAGACCCAGTACTTC.